Here is one T cell receptor (beta chain) with its context. This specimen belongs to a study of sequential checkpoint blockade in melanoma. This CDR3 region has 15 residues. The V end was cut by 2 bases, the J end by 0 bases, with 10 bases between. CDR1 is SGHRS, CDR2 YFSETQ, per germline. Assay: immunoSEQ multiplex PCR; the TCRdb copy retains only in-frame clones and omits some. The sample holds 30,000 to 40,000 clones, around four fifths seen once. Noted treatment: randomized to nivolumab then ipilimumab (arm A) or the reverse (arm B). V usage is TRBV5-1 and J usage is TRBJ2-3; perhaps TRBD1 as D (6 bases). This specimen was CD8+ T cells sorted from blood (inferred from file names), taken from a patient given nivolumab and ipilimumab in sequence. The sequence derives from a human donor with melanoma. CDR3: CASSFRGSSTDTQYF. CDR3 nucleotides: TGCGCCAGCAGCTTCAGGGGTTCTAGCACAGATACGCAGTATTTT.